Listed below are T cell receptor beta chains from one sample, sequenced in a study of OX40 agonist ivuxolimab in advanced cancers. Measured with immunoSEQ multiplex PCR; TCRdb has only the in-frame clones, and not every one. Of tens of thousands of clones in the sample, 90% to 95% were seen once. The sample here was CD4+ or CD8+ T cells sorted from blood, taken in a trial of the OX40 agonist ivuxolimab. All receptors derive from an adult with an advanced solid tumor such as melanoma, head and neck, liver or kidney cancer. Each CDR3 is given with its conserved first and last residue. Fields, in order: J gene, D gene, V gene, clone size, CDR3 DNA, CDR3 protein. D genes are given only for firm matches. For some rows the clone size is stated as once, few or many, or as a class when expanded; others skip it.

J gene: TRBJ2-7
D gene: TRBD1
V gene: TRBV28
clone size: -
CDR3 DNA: TGTGCCAGCAGCCTACAGGGGGCCTCCTACGAGCAGTACTTC
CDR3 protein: CASSLQGASYEQYF

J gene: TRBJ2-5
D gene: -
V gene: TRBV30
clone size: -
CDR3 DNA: TGTGCCTGGAGTGTACTTCGGGTACGAGAGACCCAGTACTTC
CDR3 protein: CAWSVLRVRETQYF

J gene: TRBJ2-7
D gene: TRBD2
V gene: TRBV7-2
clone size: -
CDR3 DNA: TGTGCCAGCAGCTTAGGCGGACTAGCCCAAGTATTCCACGAGCAGTACTTC
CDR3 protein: CASSLGGLAQVFHEQYF

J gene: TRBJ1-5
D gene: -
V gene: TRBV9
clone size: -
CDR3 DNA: TGTGCCAGCAGCGTAGGGGGAATCAATCAGCCCCAGCATTTT
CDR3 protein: CASSVGGINQPQHF

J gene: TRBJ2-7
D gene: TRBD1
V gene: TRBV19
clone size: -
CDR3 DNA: TGTGCCACACGGACAGGGGTGTACGAGCAGTACTTC
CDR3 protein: CATRTGVYEQYF

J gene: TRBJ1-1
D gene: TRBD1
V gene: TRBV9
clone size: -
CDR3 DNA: TGTGCCAGCAGCGTTAAAGGGACAGGGGCGCGGAACACTGAAGCTTTCTTT
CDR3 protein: CASSVKGTGARNTEAFF

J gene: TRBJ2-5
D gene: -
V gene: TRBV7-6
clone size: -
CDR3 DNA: TGTGCCAGCAGCTCTCTCCGCCAAGAGACCCAGTACTTC
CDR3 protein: CASSSLRQETQYF

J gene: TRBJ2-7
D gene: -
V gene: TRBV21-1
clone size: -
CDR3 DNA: TGTGCCAGCAGCAAAGCGGCCGTAAAGGTGGCGGACGAGCAGTACTTC
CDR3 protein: CASSKAAVKVADEQYF

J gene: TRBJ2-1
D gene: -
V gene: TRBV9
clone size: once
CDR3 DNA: TGTGCCAGTAGACCGGGCCTGAGCTCCTACAATGAGCAGTTCTTC
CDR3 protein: CASRPGLSSYNEQFF

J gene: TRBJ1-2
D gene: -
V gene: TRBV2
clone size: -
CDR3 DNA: TGTGCCAGCAGTGTATCCGACAGAAACTATGGCTACACCTTC
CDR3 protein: CASSVSDRNYGYTF

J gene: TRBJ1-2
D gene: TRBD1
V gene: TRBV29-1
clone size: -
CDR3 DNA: TGCAGCGTCGCCGGGACAGGGGGCTATGGCTACACCTTC
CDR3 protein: CSVAGTGGYGYTF

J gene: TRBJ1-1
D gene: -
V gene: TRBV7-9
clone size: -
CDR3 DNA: TGTGCCAGCAGCCCCGGCGGGAACACTGAAGCTTTCTTT
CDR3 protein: CASSPGGNTEAFF

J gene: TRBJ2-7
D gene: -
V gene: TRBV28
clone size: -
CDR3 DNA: TGTGCCAGCAGTTTGGTCGGAGACTTAAGCTCCTACGAGCAGTACTTC
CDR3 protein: CASSLVGDLSSYEQYF

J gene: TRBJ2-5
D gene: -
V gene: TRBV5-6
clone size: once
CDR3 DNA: TGTGCCAGCAGCATACAGACTTCCCAAGAGACCCAGTACTTC
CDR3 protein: CASSIQTSQETQYF

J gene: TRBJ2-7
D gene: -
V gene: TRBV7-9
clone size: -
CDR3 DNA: TGTGCCAGCAGCTTAGGCCCAAGAGGTTACGAGCAGTACTTC
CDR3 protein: CASSLGPRGYEQYF

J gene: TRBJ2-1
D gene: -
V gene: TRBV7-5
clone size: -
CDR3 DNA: TGTACCGTACGGGAATGCACCTACAATGAGCAGTTCTTC
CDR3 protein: CTVRECTYNEQFF

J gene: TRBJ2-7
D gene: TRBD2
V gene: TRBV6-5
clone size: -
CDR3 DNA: TGTGCCAGCAGTGTTAGCGGGCTAAGCGAGCAGTACTTC
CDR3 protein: CASSVSGLSEQYF

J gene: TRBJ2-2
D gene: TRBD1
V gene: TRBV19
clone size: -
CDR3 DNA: TGTGCCAGTAGTATAAACAGGGGGCTCCCCTCGAGCGGGGAGCTGTTTTTT
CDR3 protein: CASSINRGLPSSGELFF

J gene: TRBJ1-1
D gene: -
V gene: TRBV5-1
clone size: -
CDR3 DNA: TGCGCCAGCAGCTTGACTGAGGCTTTCTTT
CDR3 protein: CASSLTEAFF

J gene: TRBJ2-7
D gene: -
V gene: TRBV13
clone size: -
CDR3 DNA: TGTGCCAGCTCCCCCCGAGCCTACGAGCAGTACTTC
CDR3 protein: CASSPRAYEQYF

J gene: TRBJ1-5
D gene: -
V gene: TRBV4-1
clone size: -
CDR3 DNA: TGCGCCAGCAGCCAATCTATAAGGGCGGGGATCAATCAGCCCCAGCATTTT
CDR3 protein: CASSQSIRAGINQPQHF

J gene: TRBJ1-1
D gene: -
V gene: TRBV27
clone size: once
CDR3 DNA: TGTGCCAGCAAACCTCCGGGGGAAACTGAAGCTTTCTTT
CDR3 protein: CASKPPGETEAFF

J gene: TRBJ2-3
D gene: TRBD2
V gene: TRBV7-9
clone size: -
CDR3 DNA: TGTGCCAGCAGCGTAAGGACTAGCGGGAGAGATACGCAGTATTTT
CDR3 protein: CASSVRTSGRDTQYF

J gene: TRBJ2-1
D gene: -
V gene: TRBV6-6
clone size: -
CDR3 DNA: TGTGCCACCCGTGAAGGAAATGAGCAGTTCTTC
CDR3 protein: CATREGNEQFF

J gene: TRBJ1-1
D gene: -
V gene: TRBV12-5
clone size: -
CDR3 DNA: TGTGCTAGTGGTTTGTCCTCGGGACCCAAGAACACTGAAGCTTTCTTT
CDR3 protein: CASGLSSGPKNTEAFF

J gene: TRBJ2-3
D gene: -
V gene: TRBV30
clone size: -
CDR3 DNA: TGTGCCTGGGGCACCCAGGGGTTCTACACAGATACGCAGTATTTT
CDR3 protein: CAWGTQGFYTDTQYF